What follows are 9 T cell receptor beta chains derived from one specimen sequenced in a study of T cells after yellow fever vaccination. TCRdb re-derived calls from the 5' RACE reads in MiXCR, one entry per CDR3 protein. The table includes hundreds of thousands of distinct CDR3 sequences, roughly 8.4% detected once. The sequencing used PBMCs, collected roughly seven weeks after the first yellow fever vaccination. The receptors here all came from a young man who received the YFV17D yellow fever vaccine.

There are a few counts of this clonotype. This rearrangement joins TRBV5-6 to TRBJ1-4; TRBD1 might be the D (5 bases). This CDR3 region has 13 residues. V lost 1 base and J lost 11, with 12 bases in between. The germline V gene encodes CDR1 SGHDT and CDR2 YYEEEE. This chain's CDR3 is CASSLYSRGKLFF. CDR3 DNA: TGTGCCAGCAGCTTGTACTCGCGGGGGAAACTGTTTTTT.

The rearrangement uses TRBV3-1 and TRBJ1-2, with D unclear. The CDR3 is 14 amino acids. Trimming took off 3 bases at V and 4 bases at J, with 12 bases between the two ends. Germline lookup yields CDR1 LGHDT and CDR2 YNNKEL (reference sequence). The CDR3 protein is CASSHYGNPYGYTF. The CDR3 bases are TGTGCCAGCAGCCATTACGGGAATCCCTATGGCTACACCTTC.

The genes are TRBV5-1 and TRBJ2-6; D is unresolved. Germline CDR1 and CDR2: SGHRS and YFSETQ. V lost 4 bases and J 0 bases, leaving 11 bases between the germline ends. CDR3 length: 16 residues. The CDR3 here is CASSPLPSSGANVLTF. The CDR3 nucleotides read TGCGCCAGCAGCCCATTACCCTCCTCTGGGGCCAACGTCCTGACTTTC.

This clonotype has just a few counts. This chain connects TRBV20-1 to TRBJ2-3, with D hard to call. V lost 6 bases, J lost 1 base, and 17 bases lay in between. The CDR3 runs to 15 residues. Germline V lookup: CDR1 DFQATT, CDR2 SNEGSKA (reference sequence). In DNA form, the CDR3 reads TGCAGTGCCCACGACCCTAGGGTGGGCACAGATACGCAGTATTTT. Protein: CSAHDPRVGTDTQYF.

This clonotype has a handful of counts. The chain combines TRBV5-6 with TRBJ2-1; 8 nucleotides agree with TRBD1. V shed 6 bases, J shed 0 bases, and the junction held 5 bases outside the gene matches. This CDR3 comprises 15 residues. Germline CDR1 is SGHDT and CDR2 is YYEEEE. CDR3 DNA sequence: TGTGCCAGCACGGACAGGGTGCTCTCCTACAATGAGCAGTTCTTC. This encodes CASTDRVLSYNEQFF.

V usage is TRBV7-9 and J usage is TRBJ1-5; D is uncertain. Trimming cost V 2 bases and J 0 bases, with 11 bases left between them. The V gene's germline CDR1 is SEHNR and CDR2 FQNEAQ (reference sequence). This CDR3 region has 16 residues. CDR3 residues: CASSLSLHDSNQPQHF. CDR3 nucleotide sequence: TGTGCCAGCAGCTTAAGTCTGCACGATAGCAATCAGCCCCAGCATTTT.

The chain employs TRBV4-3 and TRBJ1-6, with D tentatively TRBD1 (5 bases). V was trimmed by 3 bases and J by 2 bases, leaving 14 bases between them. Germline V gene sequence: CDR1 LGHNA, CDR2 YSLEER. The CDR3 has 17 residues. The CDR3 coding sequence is TGCGCCAGCAGCCATGGCGGACGGGGGGCCTATAATTCACCCCTCCACTTT. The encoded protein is CASSHGGRGAYNSPLHF.

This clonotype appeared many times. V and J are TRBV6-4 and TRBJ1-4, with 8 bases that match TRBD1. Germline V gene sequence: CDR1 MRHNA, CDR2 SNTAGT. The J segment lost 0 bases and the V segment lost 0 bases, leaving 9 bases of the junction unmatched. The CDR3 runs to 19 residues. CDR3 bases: TGTGCCAGCAGTGACTCTTGGACAGGGTGGTCCGCAACTAATGAAAAACTGTTTTTT. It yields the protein CASSDSWTGWSATNEKLFF.

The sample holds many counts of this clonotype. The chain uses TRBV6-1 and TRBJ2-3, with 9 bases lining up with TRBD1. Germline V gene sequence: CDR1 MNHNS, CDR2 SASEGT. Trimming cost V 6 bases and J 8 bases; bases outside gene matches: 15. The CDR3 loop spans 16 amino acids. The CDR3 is CASRGQGVGIHGTQYF. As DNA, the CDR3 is TGTGCCAGCAGGGGACAGGGAGTAGGGATCCACGGTACGCAGTATTTT.